This TCR beta chain came from a study of T-cell reconstitution after alpha-beta-depleted transplantation in children. The CDR3 is 12 amino acids. The germline V gene encodes CDR1 SGHRS and CDR2 YFSETQ. Unique molecular identifiers were built into the TCRbeta library. TCRdb ran MiXCR on the PCR reads and lists one entry per CDR3 protein. The table has about 440,000 distinct CDR3 sequences, about 40% seen once. This clonotype was recorded at least ten times. The germline gene is not matched at one end of the junction; a read error may be the cause. The source of this sequence is a girl aged 2 to 9 with aplastic anemia, due to receive a stem cell transplant. The source material was PBMCs, sampled before TCRalphabeta/CD19-depleted stem cell transplant. The gene calls are TRBV5-1 and TRBJ2-7; D is undetermined. The CDR3 region has the DNA TGTGCCAGCAGCTTAAACGGGTACGAGCAGTACTTC. This translates into CASSLNGYEQYF. Full variable domain (rest looked up from reference TRBV5-1 and TRBJ2-7): KAGVTQTPRYLIKTRGQQVTLSCSPISGHRSVSWYQQTPGQGLQFLFEYFSETQRNKGNFPGRFSGRQFSNSRSEMNVSTLELGDSALYLCASSLNGYEQYFGPGTRLTVT.